This TCR beta chain was sequenced during a study of early T cells in non-severe SARS-CoV-2 infection. Study at large: The input, bulk RNA from unsorted whole blood, was sequenced, and chains were unpaired.

In regard to this clonotype: Its antigen is unidentified.

The study's findings and limits: Reliance on VDJdb matching favored anti-spike CD8 responses; private and CD4 specificities were missed.

Separate cDNA molecules each had unique molecular identifiers attached to them. TCRdb recomputed calls from the 5' RACE reads with MiXCR, one row per CDR3 protein. Of 68,000 or so distinct CDR3 sequences listed, approximately 11% were seen once; the top ten hold approximately 5.9%. The sample consisted of whole blood. The clonotype originates from an adult who was a healthcare worker with PCR-confirmed SARS-CoV-2 infection or an uninfected control (not recorded which).

The CDR3 loop reads CASGPSTDTQYF. In DNA, the CDR3 is TGTGCCTCGGGGCCTAGTACAGATACGCAGTATTTT. The chain carries TRBV10-3 and TRBJ2-3; D may be TRBD1 or TRBD2 (5 bases each). V was cut by 11 bases and J by 3 bases, with 12 bases left in between. The length of the CDR3 is 12 residues. Germline-derived CDR1 and CDR2 are ENHRY and SYGVKD.